These 32 T cell receptor beta chains were all obtained from the same sample, sequenced in a study of cytomegalovirus exposure and HLA in healthy donors. The study ran its PCR with 60 Vbeta and 13 Jbeta primers. Measured with immunoSEQ multiplex PCR; TCRdb has only the in-frame clones, and not every one. Of 80,000 to 100,000 clones listed, more than 65% are singletons. Sample: PBMCs. The receptors shown here come from a woman aged 18-29 years in good health and CMV-seropositive.

This chain connects TRBV6-5 to TRBJ2-7, with 12 bases aligning to TRBD2. The V and J ends lost 6 bases and 2 bases, in that order; junction bases with no gene match: 2. Germline lookup yields CDR1 MNHEY and CDR2 SVGAGI. This CDR3 has 14 residues. Here the CDR3 reads CASSRTSGAYEQYF. CDR3 DNA: TGTGCCAGCAGCCGGACTAGCGGGGCCTACGAGCAGTACTTC.

This clone was seen just once. J is TRBJ2-1 and V is TRBV19; the match to TRBD1 covers 7 bases. Germline V gene data show CDR1 as LNHDA and CDR2 as SQIVND (reference sequence). V lost 3 bases and J lost 8; bases outside the gene matches: 1. This CDR3 is 12 amino acids long. CDR3 nucleotides: TGTGCCAGTAGTATCACAGGGGATGAGCAGTTCTTC. It is translated as CASSITGDEQFF.

In this sample, this clone turned up a few times. This rearrangement joins TRBV2 to TRBJ2-1, with TRBD2 matching 11 bases. The CDR3 loop spans 14 amino acids. The V and J ends lost 3 bases and 10 bases, in that order; junction bases with no gene match: 5. Looked up from germline, CDR1 is SNHLY and CDR2 is FYNNEI. The DNA of the CDR3 is TGTGCCAGCAGTGATAGCGGGGGGGCGGAAGAGCAGTTCTTC. This sequence encodes CASSDSGGAEEQFF.

This clone was observed a single time. The rearrangement joins TRBV25-1 to TRBJ2-1; 12 nucleotides agree with TRBD2. V lost 6 bases, J lost 0 bases, and 9 bases stayed unmatched. CDR1 and CDR2 (germline): MGHDK, SYGVNS. The CDR3 sequence is 18 residues long. Written as DNA, the CDR3 is TGTGCCAGCAGGTCCCAGGGGGGACTAGCGGGCTCCTACAATGAGCAGTTCTTC. Residues: CASRSQGGLAGSYNEQFF.

V usage is TRBV29-1 and J usage is TRBJ1-3; D perhaps matches TRBD1 (6 bases). The germline CDR1 and CDR2 sequences are SQVTM and ANQGSEA. The CDR3 runs to 11 residues. CDR3 bases: TGCGCGGGGGCGGCAGGAAACACCATATATTTT. This codes for CAGAAGNTIYF.

The V call is TRBV11-3, the J call TRBJ2-2; D gene unclear. The V end was cut by 5 bases, the J end by 0 bases, with 7 bases between. The CDR3 covers 14 residues. Germline V gives CDR1 SGHNT, CDR2 YENEEA. The CDR3 is CASSPLSNTGELFF. CDR3 DNA sequence: TGTGCCAGCAGCCCGCTATCGAACACCGGGGAGCTGTTTTTT.

CDR3 nucleotides: TGTGCCAGCAGCCGGATGGTAGCGGGAGGGTGGGGGAATGAGCAGTTCTTC. It translates to CASSRMVAGGWGNEQFF. The J gene is TRBJ2-1, the V gene TRBV7-2; TRBD2 matches at 11 bases. After removal of 5 bases from V and 7 bases from J, the junction contained 13 bases not matched to a gene. Per the germline V gene, CDR1 is SGHTA and CDR2 is FQGNSA. The CDR3 covers 17 residues.

This rearrangement joins TRBV10-1 to TRBJ2-7, with D possibly matching TRBD1 (6 bases). Per the germline V gene, CDR1 is WNHNN and CDR2 is SYGVQD (reference sequence). V lost 10 bases, J lost 6 bases, and 19 bases lay in between. The CDR3 has 13 residues. The CDR3 here is CATLQGRFGEQYF. The CDR3 DNA sequence: TGCGCCACCCTACAGGGAAGGTTCGGCGAGCAGTACTTC.

This chain joins TRBV6-6 and TRBJ1-1, with 7 bases aligning to TRBD1. The CDR3 contains 14 residues. Germline CDR1 and CDR2: MNHNY and SVGAGI (reference sequence). Trimming at V came to 7 bases and at J to 5 bases, leaving 10 bases not matched to a gene. CDR3 protein: CASTKEGAGTEAFF. The CDR3 DNA reads as TGTGCCAGCACCAAGGAGGGGGCAGGGACTGAAGCTTTCTTT.

The genes are TRBV5-4 and TRBJ2-7, with a weak D call TRBD1 (5 bases). The CDR3 loop spans 13 amino acids. The germline gives CDR1 SGHNT, CDR2 YYREEE (reference sequence). Trimming shortened V by 0 bases and J by 5 bases, and 9 bases separated the two germline ends. CDR3 sequence reads: CASSLDRRDEQYF. In DNA, the CDR3 is TGTGCCAGCAGCTTGGATCGCAGGGACGAGCAGTACTTC.

Regarding this clone: Other DNA sequences in the sample encode the same CDR3. V gene TRBV7-2 combines with J gene TRBJ2-5; 8 bases match TRBD1. Germline CDR1 is SGHTA and CDR2 is FQGNSA. The CDR3 sequence is 15 residues long. The V and J ends lost 2 bases and 5 bases, in that order; junction bases with no gene match: 7. The CDR3 protein is CASSLTSGGGETQYF. CDR3 sequence (DNA): TGTGCCAGCAGCTTAACTTCAGGGGGCGGGGAGACCCAGTACTTC.

The chain joins TRBV6-9 to TRBJ1-1; TRBD1 might be the D (6 bases). Trimming cost V 4 bases and J 3 bases, with 12 bases left between them. There are 14 residues in the CDR3. Looked up from germline, CDR1 is MNHGY and CDR2 is SVAAGI. The CDR3 loop is CASSSRTVDTEAFF. The CDR3 nucleotides read TGTGCCAGCAGTTCCCGGACAGTGGACACTGAAGCTTTCTTT.

The chain employs TRBV10-3 and TRBJ2-2; 7 nucleotides agree with TRBD2. This CDR3 is built from 16 residues. V shed 6 bases, J shed 3 bases, and the junction held 10 bases outside the gene matches. The germline CDR1 and CDR2 sequences are ENHRY and SYGVKD. Here the CDR3 DNA reads TGTGCCATCAGCGCAGTTGGCGGGGGTGACACCGGGGAGCTGTTTTTT. It translates to CAISAVGGGDTGELFF.

Judged by abundance, this clone is medium-sized. This sequence joins TRBV7-3 and TRBJ2-2; D perhaps matches TRBD2 (7 bases). The V gene's germline CDR1 is SGHTA and CDR2 FQGTGA. The V end lost 5 bases, the J end lost 8 bases, and 27 bases lay between the germline ends. CDR3 length: 18 amino acids. Here the CDR3 reads CASSPTPRGRAMVGELFF. The CDR3 DNA reads as TGTGCCAGCAGCCCCACCCCGAGGGGGAGGGCAATGGTGGGGGAGCTGTTTTTT.

A single count supports this clone. The chain is built from TRBV5-6 and TRBJ1-6, with 9 nucleotides matching TRBD1. Germline V gives CDR1 SGHDT, CDR2 YYEEEE. The CDR3 contains 16 residues. V gave up 4 bases and J gave up 8 bases; unmatched junction bases: 10. Here the CDR3 reads CASSDFRDRGDSPLHF. The CDR3 coding sequence is TGTGCCAGCAGCGACTTTCGAGACAGGGGGGATTCACCCCTCCACTTT.

The chain uses TRBV7-9 and TRBJ1-1, with TRBD1 identical over 8 bases. The CDR3 length is 15 residues. J lost 1 base, V lost 5 bases, and 6 bases had no gene match. Germline V lookup: CDR1 SEHNR, CDR2 FQNEAQ (reference sequence). CDR3: CASSPIGQGNTEAFF. The CDR3 nucleotides are TGTGCCAGCAGCCCTATAGGACAGGGGAACACTGAAGCTTTCTTT.

This clone was recorded once. The J gene is TRBJ2-4, the V gene TRBV2; 7 bases line up with TRBD2. Germline V gene data show CDR1 as SNHLY and CDR2 as FYNNEI. The CDR3 is made up of 17 amino acids. The V and J ends lost 4 bases and 1 base, in that order; junction bases with no gene match: 10. CDR3 protein: CASSGPGFGGAKNIQYF. The CDR3 DNA reads TGTGCCAGCAGTGGACCCGGTTTCGGGGGGGCCAAAAACATTCAGTACTTC.

V and J are TRBV11-3 and TRBJ2-5, with a possible D match to TRBD2 (6 bases). V lost 6 bases and J lost 5, with 13 bases in between. The CDR3 length is 13 residues. Germline V gives CDR1 SGHNT, CDR2 YENEEA. The CDR3 reads CASSRSSVETQYF. Written as DNA, the CDR3 is TGTGCCAGCAGTCGTTCTAGCGTGGAGACCCAGTACTTC.

The chain couples TRBV27 to TRBJ2-3; D not certain. Between the trimmed V and J ends, which lost 4 bases and 2 bases, there was a span of 4 bases. The CDR3 loop spans 12 amino acids. Germline V gene data show CDR1 as MNHEY and CDR2 as SMNVEV (reference sequence). The CDR3 sequence: CASSSYTDTQYF. In DNA form, the CDR3 reads TGTGCCAGCAGTTCCTACACAGATACGCAGTATTTT.

This CDR3 is CASSVTSGGGYNEQFF. In nucleotides, the CDR3 is TGTGCCAGCAGTGTCACTAGCGGGGGAGGTTACAATGAGCAGTTCTTC. The rearrangement uses TRBV6-4 and TRBJ2-1; 11 bases align to TRBD2. This CDR3 contains 16 residues. Germline V gene data show CDR1 as MRHNA and CDR2 as SNTAGT. Unmatched junction bases numbered 6, after V lost 4 bases and J lost 4 bases.

V usage is TRBV7-6 and J usage is TRBJ2-2, with D possibly matching TRBD1 (6 bases). The CDR3 runs 16 residues. In germline, CDR1 is SGHVS, CDR2 FNYEAQ. V was pared by 3 bases and J by 4 bases, with 15 bases between. Here the CDR3 reads CASSFYERGSTGELFF. The CDR3 nucleotides read TGTGCCAGCAGCTTTTACGAAAGGGGGAGCACCGGGGAGCTGTTTTTT.

This clone has just one count. J is TRBJ2-5 and V is TRBV6-5, with D perhaps assigned TRBD1 or TRBD2 (5 bases each). TRBJ2-7 matches the DNA end more closely, so the J call is doubtful. The CDR3 extends over 14 amino acids. Germline V gene data show CDR1 as MNHEY and CDR2 as SVGAGI. The CDR3 nucleotides are TGTGCCAGCAGTTACCTTCGTGGGGGCTACGAGCAGTACTTC. Its protein product is CASSYLRGGYEQYF.

The rearrangement uses TRBV28 and TRBJ1-1; no clear D gene. The V end was cut by 4 bases, the J end by 10 bases, with 19 bases between. This CDR3 contains 14 residues. CDR1 MDHEN and CDR2 SYDVKM come from the germline V gene. The CDR3 DNA sequence: TGTGCCAGCAGTTCCAGTCCCCGGGGTGGTGGAGCTTTCTTT. Its protein product is CASSSSPRGGGAFF.

V usage is TRBV5-6 and J usage is TRBJ1-1; 10 bases are shared with TRBD1. With 2 bases clipped from V and 4 bases from J, the junction kept 11 bases outside the gene matches. The CDR3 is made up of 17 amino acids. Germline values: CDR1 SGHDT, CDR2 YYEEEE. As DNA, the CDR3 is TGTGCCAGCAGCTTCCCGACAGGGGGCCCTAAGTCCACTGAAGCTTTCTTT. Translated: CASSFPTGGPKSTEAFF.

A word on this clone: Compared with germline, one end of the junction differs, possibly owing to a read error. The chain employs TRBV7-9 and TRBJ2-7; no clear D gene. This CDR3 has 16 amino acids. Germline loops: CDR1 SEHNR, CDR2 FQNEAQ (reference sequence). The CDR3 loop is CSSSLGTSFTGYEQYF. CDR3 nucleotide sequence: TGTTCCAGCAGCTTAGGCACTTCTTTCACCGGGTACGAGCAGTACTTC.

V is TRBV6-5 and J is TRBJ1-1; 8 bases are shared with TRBD1. CDR1 is MNHEY, CDR2 SVGAGI, per germline. CDR3 length: 14 amino acids. V lost 6 bases and J lost 4; bases outside the gene matches: 7. CDR3 loop: CASSPTGGFTEAFF. The CDR3 region has the DNA TGTGCCAGCAGCCCTACAGGGGGTTTCACTGAAGCTTTCTTT.

The rearrangement links TRBV14 to TRBJ2-7; a weak D match, TRBD1 (6 bases). Germline assignment: CDR1 SGHDN and CDR2 FVKESK. The CDR3 contains 14 residues. With 5 bases removed from V and 3 bases from J, the gap between germline ends came to 14 bases. As DNA, the CDR3 is TGTGCCAGCAGCTCCCGGGACACCCACTACGAGCAGTACTTC. Translating it yields CASSSRDTHYEQYF.

The chain uses TRBV7-9 and TRBJ2-7, with 7 bases that match TRBD1. With 5 bases clipped from V and 1 base from J, the junction kept 2 bases outside the gene matches. Germline-derived CDR1 and CDR2 are SEHNR and FQNEAQ (reference sequence). There are 13 residues in the CDR3. In DNA, the CDR3 is TGTGCCAGCAGCGGGACAGAATCCTACGAGCAGTACTTC. Translating it yields CASSGTESYEQYF. Together with reference TRBV7-9 and TRBJ2-7, the CDR3 gives the full variable domain: DTGVSQNPRHKITKRGQNVTFRCDPISEHNRLYWYRQTLGQGPEFLTYFQNEAQLEKSRLLSDRFSAERPKGSFSTLEIQRTEQGDSAMYLCASSGTESYEQYFGPGTRLTVT.

V and J are TRBV5-6 and TRBJ2-1; D perhaps matches TRBD2 (7 bases). V was clipped by 2 bases and J by 7 bases, with 16 bases between them. The CDR3 is made up of 15 amino acids. Germline-derived CDR1 and CDR2 are SGHDT and YYEEEE. DNA of the CDR3: TGTGCCAGCAGCTTTACGGGGGGCTTTTATAATGAGCAGTTCTTC. Translation: CASSFTGGFYNEQFF.

The V gene is TRBV4-3, the J gene TRBJ2-2, with 8 positions matching TRBD1. Germline CDR1 reads LGHNA; CDR2 reads YSLEER. V gave up 4 bases and J gave up 4 bases; unmatched junction bases: 5. This CDR3 spans 15 amino acids. The CDR3 protein is CASSLQGALTGELFF. The CDR3 DNA sequence: TGCGCCAGCAGCCTGCAGGGGGCCCTCACCGGGGAGCTGTTTTTT.

This chain connects TRBV4-1 to TRBJ2-1; 9 bases agree with TRBD2. V shed 4 bases, J shed 2 bases, and the junction held 6 bases outside the gene matches. Germline values: CDR1 MGHRA, CDR2 YSYEKL. This CDR3 is 16 amino acids long. Here the CDR3 reads CASSREAGGPYNEQFF. The DNA of the CDR3 is TGCGCCAGCAGCCGGGAAGCGGGGGGTCCCTACAATGAGCAGTTCTTC.

This chain uses TRBV2 with TRBJ2-2; 8 bases fit TRBD2. Germline CDR1 is SNHLY and CDR2 is FYNNEI. The trim removed 4 bases at V and 4 bases at J, leaving 11 bases unmatched. The CDR3 spans 17 residues. The CDR3 coding sequence is TGTGCCAGCAGTGTAACGGGGGGGGAGGATCTCACCGGGGAGCTGTTTTTT. Translating gives CASSVTGGEDLTGELFF.